The 24 T cell receptor beta chains given below trace back to one sample, sequenced in a study of cytomegalovirus exposure and HLA in healthy donors. The study ran its PCR with 60 Vbeta and 13 Jbeta primers. Assay used: immunoSEQ multiplex PCR; TCRdb lists only in-frame clones, some missing. The table records about 96,000 clones, approximately 74% of them present only once. The sample was PBMCs. The origin of the receptors is a female donor in good health and CMV-seropositive.

This clone was counted a few times. The rearrangement links TRBV5-1 to TRBJ1-4; no reliable D call. V lost 6 bases and J 4 bases, leaving 10 bases between the germline ends. From germline, CDR1 is SGHRS and CDR2 YFSETQ. The CDR3 is 13 amino acids. CDR3 region: CASKTGGNEKLFF. The CDR3, as DNA: TGCGCCAGCAAGACGGGTGGTAATGAAAAACTGTTTTTT.

In this sample, this clone turned up a few times. This chain connects TRBV6-1 to TRBJ1-5; 7 nucleotides agree with TRBD1. J lost 0 bases, V lost 4 bases, and 9 bases had no gene match. Germline V gene sequence: CDR1 MNHNS, CDR2 SASEGT. The CDR3 consists of 17 residues. CDR3 amino acids: CASSGGPGQPSNQPQHF. CDR3 nucleotides: TGTGCCAGCAGTGGGGGTCCGGGACAGCCTAGCAATCAGCCCCAGCATTTT.

The rearrangement joins TRBV7-3 to TRBJ1-1; D is unclear. CDR3 length: 14 amino acids. Germline lookup yields CDR1 SGHTA and CDR2 FQGTGA. The V end lost 7 bases, the J end lost 6 bases, and 18 bases lay between the germline ends. CDR3 DNA: TGTGCCAGCAACCTAATGCCCGCGGTCGCTGAAGCTTTCTTT. It codes for CASNLMPAVAEAFF. The complete variable domain, with remaining parts taken from reference TRBV7-3 and TRBJ1-1, reads GAGVSQTPSNKVTEKGKYVELRCDPISGHTALYWYRQSLGQGPEFLIYFQGTGAADDSGLPNDRFFAVRPEGSVSTLKIQRTERGDSAVYLCASNLMPAVAEAFFGQGTRLTVV.

This sequence joins TRBV28 and TRBJ1-1, with D perhaps matching TRBD1 (6 bases). Trimming pared 2 bases from V and 0 bases from J, leaving 10 bases between. Germline V CDR1 and CDR2: MDHEN, SYDVKM. The CDR3 length is 15 residues. CDR3 sequence: CASSLVQGMNTEAFF. The CDR3 nucleotides read TGTGCCAGCAGTTTAGTCCAGGGGATGAACACTGAAGCTTTCTTT. The variable domain in full, completed from reference TRBV28 and TRBJ1-1, reads DVKVTQSSRYLVKRTGEKVFLECVQDMDHENMFWYRQDPGLGLRLIYFSYDVKMKEKGDIPEGYSVSREKKERFSLILESASTNQTSMYLCASSLVQGMNTEAFFGQGTRLTVV.

This sequence joins TRBV4-1 and TRBJ2-5, with a weak D call TRBD2 (6 bases). Trimming removed 1 base from V and 5 bases from J, with 8 bases in between. The CDR3 has 13 residues. Germline V CDR1 and CDR2: MGHRA, YSYEKL. The CDR3 DNA reads TGCGCCAGCAGCCAAGTTGGGAGGGAGACCCAGTACTTC. Protein product: CASSQVGRETQYF.

This rearrangement joins TRBV4-2 to TRBJ1-1; D may be TRBD1 (5 bases). V was pared by 0 bases and J by 3 bases, with 17 bases between. The CDR3 has 17 amino acids. Germline V gives CDR1 LGHNA, CDR2 YNFKEQ. DNA for the CDR3: TGTGCCAGCAGCCAAGATTATGGCGGGGGAGTGGACACTGAAGCTTTCTTT. Translated, it gives CASSQDYGGGVDTEAFF.

V gene TRBV7-2 combines with J gene TRBJ1-5; D might be TRBD1 (6 bases). The CDR3 has 15 residues. Germline V gene sequence: CDR1 SGHTA, CDR2 FQGNSA. The germline V and J ends were trimmed by 4 bases and 3 bases, with 13 bases remaining between them. The CDR3 protein is CASSSTGNLNQPQHF. For the CDR3, the DNA is TGTGCCAGCAGCTCCACAGGGAACCTCAATCAGCCCCAGCATTTT.

This clone has only one observation. This chain connects TRBV27 to TRBJ1-1, with 10 bases fitting TRBD1. V shed 6 bases, J shed 7 bases, and the junction held 5 bases outside the gene matches. The germline V gene encodes CDR1 MNHEY and CDR2 SMNVEV (reference sequence). The CDR3 has 13 amino acids. The CDR3 loop reads CASSTGTGVEAFF. CDR3 coding DNA: TGTGCCAGCAGCACCGGGACAGGGGTTGAAGCTTTCTTT.

The chain carries TRBV7-2 and TRBJ2-7; TRBD1 aligns across 7 bases. V shed 5 bases and J 6 bases; nucleotides not matched to a gene: 7. CDR3 length equals 13 residues. Looked up from germline, CDR1 is SGHTA and CDR2 is FQGNSA. In DNA, the CDR3 is TGTGCCAGCAGCCGACAGGGCCTGGTCGAGCAGTACTTC. Protein product: CASSRQGLVEQYF.

The chain is built from TRBV29-1 and TRBJ2-1; 7 bases fit TRBD1. The CDR3 covers 13 residues. Per germline, CDR1 SQVTM and CDR2 ANQGSEA. J was trimmed by 8 bases and V by 4 bases; bases with no gene match: 8. The CDR3 sequence: CSVGRDRDHEQFF. In DNA, the CDR3 is TGCAGCGTTGGCCGCGACAGGGACCATGAGCAGTTCTTC.

The chain combines TRBV19 with TRBJ2-1, with 11 bases lining up with TRBD2. Trimming at V came to 5 bases and at J to 3 bases, leaving 3 bases not matched to a gene. The CDR3 totals 15 residues. Per the germline V gene, CDR1 is LNHDA and CDR2 is SQIVND (reference sequence). The CDR3 spells CASSFGLAGYNEQFF. The DNA of the CDR3 is TGTGCCAGTAGTTTTGGACTAGCGGGCTACAATGAGCAGTTCTTC.

The chain couples TRBV5-1 to TRBJ1-1, with D possibly matching TRBD1 (5 bases). V shed 0 bases and J shed 6 bases, with 6 bases lying between them. CDR1 SGHRS and CDR2 YFSETQ come from the germline V gene. CDR3 length: 12 amino acids. CDR3 residues: CASSLEGAEAFF. The CDR3 region has the DNA TGCGCCAGCAGCTTGGAAGGGGCTGAAGCTTTCTTT. Complete variable domain (other parts from reference TRBV5-1 and TRBJ1-1): KAGVTQTPRYLIKTRGQQVTLSCSPISGHRSVSWYQQTPGQGLQFLFEYFSETQRNKGNFPGRFSGRQFSNSRSEMNVSTLELGDSALYLCASSLEGAEAFFGQGTRLTVV.

V usage is TRBV7-9 and J usage is TRBJ1-1, with D possibly being TRBD1 (6 bases). The CDR3 runs 13 residues. Looked up from germline, CDR1 is SEHNR and CDR2 is FQNEAQ (reference sequence). With 1 base removed from V and 5 bases from J, the gap between germline ends came to 8 bases. As DNA, the CDR3 is TGTGCCAGCAGCTTAGACAGGGAGACTGAAGCTTTCTTT. Its protein is CASSLDRETEAFF.

The chain uses TRBV30 and TRBJ2-7; perhaps TRBD1 as D (6 bases). Looked up from germline, CDR1 is GTSNPN and CDR2 is SVGIG (reference sequence). There are 14 residues in the CDR3. Trimming removed 3 bases at V and 3 bases at J, with 15 bases between. This chain's CDR3 is CAWRGALRGYEQYF. CDR3 nucleotide sequence: TGTGCCTGGAGGGGGGCCCTTCGGGGCTACGAGCAGTACTTC.

The gene calls are TRBV29-1 and TRBJ1-1; 7 bases map to TRBD1. There are 13 residues in the CDR3. Germline CDR1 is SQVTM and CDR2 is ANQGSEA. V gave up 3 bases and J gave up 1 base; unmatched junction bases: 2. Here the CDR3 reads CSVDRGKNTEAFF. CDR3 sequence (DNA): TGCAGCGTTGACAGGGGGAAGAACACTGAAGCTTTCTTT.

The rearrangement links TRBV30 to TRBJ1-5; D remains unclear. The CDR3 is 12 amino acids. CDR1 is GTSNPN, CDR2 SVGIG, per germline (reference sequence). Trimming pared 2 bases from V and 9 bases from J, leaving 11 bases between. The CDR3 loop reads CAWSISPGPQHF. The CDR3 DNA reads as TGTGCCTGGAGTATAAGCCCGGGGCCCCAGCATTTT.

V is TRBV7-2 and J is TRBJ2-1; 9 bases match TRBD2. This CDR3 is 14 amino acids long. Germline loops: CDR1 SGHTA, CDR2 FQGNSA. The junction had 8 bases not matched to a gene; V was cut back by 0 bases and J by 14 bases. The CDR3 nucleotides read TGTGCCAGCAGCTTAGCGGCTAGCGGGGCCTGGGAGTTCTTC. It codes for CASSLAASGAWEFF.

Comment on this clone: One junction end disagrees with the germline gene, perhaps due to a read error. The chain recombines TRBV28 with TRBJ2-7; the match to TRBD2 covers 9 bases. This CDR3 is built from 13 residues. Per germline, CDR1 MDHEN and CDR2 SYDVKM. CDR3 nucleotides: TGTGCCAGCAGCTCTAGCGGGACCCTTCGCCTGTTCTTC. Residues: CASSSSGTLRLFF.

This rearrangement joins TRBV6-4 to TRBJ1-5; 7 bases are shared with TRBD1. The V segment lost 4 bases and the J segment 3 bases; nucleotides outside the gene matches: 6. The germline V gene encodes CDR1 MRHNA and CDR2 SNTAGT. This CDR3 has 15 residues. The CDR3 DNA is TGTGCCAGCAGTGCCACAGGGGAAAACAATCAGCCCCAGCATTTT. Its translation: CASSATGENNQPQHF.

V and J are TRBV30 and TRBJ2-1; 8 nucleotides line up with TRBD2. The germline V gene has CDR1 GTSNPN and CDR2 SVGIG (reference sequence). This CDR3 spans 13 amino acids. The V segment lost 4 bases and the J segment 3 bases; nucleotides outside the gene matches: 2. The chain's CDR3 is CAWTGGVYNEQFF. For the CDR3, the DNA is TGTGCCTGGACGGGGGGGGTCTACAATGAGCAGTTCTTC.

V is TRBV6-5 and J is TRBJ1-2; 10 nucleotides agree with TRBD1. The V gene's germline CDR1 is MNHEY and CDR2 SVGAGI. There are 15 residues in the CDR3. The trim removed 7 bases at V and 8 bases at J, leaving 13 bases unmatched. The CDR3 is CASMVVGQGLGGYTF. CDR3 nucleotide sequence: TGTGCCAGCATGGTGGTGGGACAGGGGCTTGGGGGCTACACCTTC.

This clone was picked up a small number of times. The gene calls are TRBV19 and TRBJ1-4, with D perhaps matching TRBD1 (6 bases). This CDR3 has 10 residues. The V gene's germline CDR1 is LNHDA and CDR2 SQIVND (reference sequence). Trimming removed 10 bases from V and 8 bases from J, with 8 bases in between. CDR3 protein: CATGQEKLFF. The DNA for the CDR3 is TGTGCCACCGGACAGGAAAAACTGTTTTTT.

The chain uses TRBV29-1 and TRBJ1-4, with 8 nucleotides matching TRBD1. J was trimmed by 1 base and V by 3 bases; bases with no gene match: 1. Germline V CDR1 and CDR2: SQVTM, ANQGSEA. This CDR3 has 14 residues. Written as DNA, the CDR3 is TGCAGCGTTGACAGGGGGCTAACTAATGAAAAACTGTTTTTT. Translation: CSVDRGLTNEKLFF. The full variable domain, completed using reference TRBV29-1 and TRBJ1-4, is SAVISQKPSRDICQRGTSLTIQCQVDSQVTMMFWYRQQPGQSLTLIATANQGSEATYESGFVIDKFPISRPNLTFSTLTVSNMSPEDSSIYLCSVDRGLTNEKLFFGSGTQLSVL.

This chain links TRBV30 with TRBJ2-2; no definite D call. Trimming took off 1 base at V and 5 bases at J, with 11 bases between the two ends. This CDR3 region has 14 residues. Germline V CDR1 and CDR2: GTSNPN, SVGIG (reference sequence). The CDR3 DNA is TGTGCCTGGAGTGATGGCGCGGTAACCGGGGAGCTGTTTTTT. Translated, it gives CAWSDGAVTGELFF.